This T cell receptor beta chain was sequenced for a study of T cell changes during pregnancy in multiple sclerosis. Measured with immunoSEQ multiplex PCR; TCRdb has only the in-frame clones, and not every one. Of about 51,000 clones detected, approximately 94% appear once; the ten largest clones hold about 0.5%. The V and J ends lost 7 bases and 1 base respectively, with 10 bases between them. From germline, CDR1 is ENHRY and CDR2 SYGVKD. There are 13 residues in the CDR3. The clonotype comes from a female donor with multiple sclerosis, enrolled in a pregnancy study. The sample in question was CD4+ T cells from peripheral blood mononuclear cells, obtained in the second trimester of pregnancy. The chain recombines TRBV10-3 with TRBJ1-1; no reliable D call. The DNA of the CDR3 is TGTGCCATCACCGGGGAGGGGAACACTGAAGCTTTCTTT. Its protein is CAITGEGNTEAFF.